This entry describes one T cell receptor (beta chain). As yet, its antigen is unknown. The CDR3 runs 14 residues. After removal of 5 bases from V and 6 bases from J, the junction contained 8 bases not matched to a gene. Germline V CDR1 and CDR2: SGHVS, FNYEAQ. The record originates from a study of cytomegalovirus exposure and HLA in healthy donors. Findings of the study overall: Differences between HLA loci emerged in a later analysis of TCR association rates, with DRB1 most and HLA-C fewest. Another analysis was done later, and it associated approximately 18,000 TCR beta sequences with HLA alleles at 0.05 false discovery rate.

The study ran its PCR with 60 Vbeta and 13 Jbeta primers. Libraries were prepared by immunoSEQ multiplex PCR; TCRdb keeps only in-frame clonotypes and omits some of them. The data contain about 97,000 clones, about four fifths of them singletons. The material sequenced was PBMCs. The source of this sequence is a man aged 40-55 years in good health and CMV-seropositive. The chain links TRBV7-6 to TRBJ2-7, with 9 bases aligning to TRBD1. The CDR3 sequence: CASSKPGQGGEQYF. The CDR3 bases are TGTGCCAGCAGCAAACCGGGACAGGGCGGCGAGCAGTACTTC.